These 16 T cell receptor beta chains came from one sample sequenced in a study of CD8 T cells in Susac syndrome (dated by TCRdb to the late 2010s). The library was prepared using the immunoSEQ multiplex PCR assay. RNA was extracted using the RNeasy kit, and 0.5 to 1 microgram was reverse transcribed with random hexamers. In TCRdb, the public reads were trimmed at Q25 with fastp and aligned with MiXCR, with productive beta chains retained. Each entry is one CDR3 protein sequence, shown with its most common DNA and genes. The sample includes under 200,000 distinct CDR3 sequences, with approximately 95% observed a single time. The ten largest make up less than 0.2% of the sample. Sequenced input: CD8+ T cells from PBMCs. The source of these receptors is a human donor with multiple sclerosis.

The rearrangement links TRBV20-1 to TRBJ2-1; D is undetermined. This CDR3 is built from 11 residues. Trimming left V 5 bases short and J 10 bases short, with 12 bases between. Germline V CDR1 and CDR2: DFQATT, SNEGSKA (reference sequence). In DNA, the CDR3 is TGCAGTGCTCAAAAGGACGTGGAGCAGTTCTTC. Residues: CSAQKDVEQFF.

The chain employs TRBV29-1 and TRBJ2-7; 7 nucleotides match TRBD1. The CDR3 has 13 amino acids. Germline assignment: CDR1 SQVTM and CDR2 ANQGSEA. J lost 6 bases, V lost 7 bases, and 12 bases had no gene match. Written as DNA, the CDR3 is TGCAGCGCCCAAGGGGGCGGAACTTTCGAGCAGTACTTC. This codes for CSAQGGGTFEQYF.

The rearrangement joins TRBV20-1 to TRBJ2-7; TRBD1 matches 9 bases. The ends lost 3 bases at V and 3 bases at J; junction bases unmatched: 6. The CDR3 contains 14 residues. The germline V gene has CDR1 DFQATT and CDR2 SNEGSKA (reference sequence). The CDR3 DNA follows: TGCAGTGCTAGGGACAGGGGACGAATCTACGAGCAGTACTTC. Protein sequence: CSARDRGRIYEQYF.

The chain links TRBV9 to TRBJ1-1; D gene uncertain. The CDR3 covers 14 residues. Germline CDR1 SGDLS, CDR2 YYNGEE. The V gene lost 0 bases and the J gene lost 4 bases, with 10 bases spanning the gap. DNA for the CDR3: TGTGCCAGCAGCGTAGACCATAGGGCCACTGAAGCTTTCTTT. It is translated as CASSVDHRATEAFF.

This chain uses TRBV5-6 with TRBJ1-1, with D uncertain. V shed 5 bases and J shed 1 base, with 12 bases lying between them. The CDR3 is 14 amino acids. Germline CDR1 and CDR2: SGHDT and YYEEEE. The CDR3 DNA reads TGTGCCAGCAGAGGCTATGGTACGAACACTGAAGCTTTCTTT. This gives the protein CASRGYGTNTEAFF.

This clonotype was detected only once. The CDR3 is CASSLDEALAGVGGANVLTF. The CDR3 DNA follows: TGTGCCAGCAGCCTGGATGAGGCACTAGCGGGAGTTGGGGGGGCCAACGTCCTGACTTTC. This chain connects TRBV3-1 to TRBJ2-6, with TRBD2 matching 11 bases. V was pared by 4 bases and J by 4 bases, with 15 bases of the junction left unmatched. This CDR3 spans 20 amino acids. Per the germline V gene, CDR1 is LGHDT and CDR2 is YNNKEL (reference sequence).

The chain couples TRBV29-1 to TRBJ2-7; 9 nucleotides match TRBD2. With V trimmed by 3 bases and J by 0 bases, 6 bases remained unmatched. Per the germline V gene, CDR1 is SQVTM and CDR2 is ANQGSEA. The CDR3 length is 15 residues. CDR3 DNA sequence: TGCAGCGTTGAGGGGGCTAGCGGGATCTCCTACGAGCAGTACTTC. It specifies CSVEGASGISYEQYF.

This clonotype was recorded once. The chain recombines TRBV27 with TRBJ1-2, with 8 bases fitting TRBD1. V lost 2 bases, J lost 4 bases, and 9 bases stayed unmatched. From germline, CDR1 is MNHEY and CDR2 SMNVEV (reference sequence). CDR3 length equals 16 residues. CDR3 bases: TGTGCCAGCAGTTTAGAACGGACAGGGAGTGCCTATGGCTACACCTTC. This sequence encodes CASSLERTGSAYGYTF.

The V gene is TRBV29-1, the J gene TRBJ1-2; D is possibly TRBD1 (6 bases). The CDR3 consists of 13 residues. V gave up 6 bases and J gave up 6 bases, with 17 bases separating them. Looked up from germline, CDR1 is SQVTM and CDR2 is ANQGSEA. The chain's CDR3 is CSVGTGLGDGYTF. As DNA, the CDR3 is TGCAGCGTGGGAACAGGGCTTGGAGATGGCTACACCTTC.

The chain joins TRBV2 to TRBJ1-1; unclear D gene. V dropped 4 bases and J dropped 9 bases, with 9 bases sitting between them. Germline CDR1 SNHLY, CDR2 FYNNEI. This CDR3 contains 11 residues. CDR3 DNA sequence: TGTGCCAGCAGTGTCCGGACGCAAGCTTTCTTT. Translation gives CASSVRTQAFF. Using reference TRBV2 and TRBJ1-1 for the parts outside the CDR3, the full variable domain is EPEVTQTPSHQVTQMGQEVILRCVPISNHLYFYWYRQILGQKVEFLVSFYNNEISEKSEIFDDQFSVERPDGSNFTLKIRSTKLEDSAMYFCASSVRTQAFFGQGTRLTVV.

This chain connects TRBV7-9 to TRBJ2-1; D uncertain. V lost 3 bases to trimming and J lost 9 bases, with 6 bases between them. From germline, CDR1 is SEHNR and CDR2 FQNEAQ (reference sequence). The CDR3 extends over 11 amino acids. The CDR3 sequence: CASSFSPEQFF. CDR3 sequence (DNA): TGTGCCAGCAGCTTCTCCCCTGAGCAGTTCTTC.

J is TRBJ2-7 and V is TRBV27; D may be TRBD1 (5 bases). CDR1 MNHEY and CDR2 SMNVEV come from the germline V gene (reference sequence). The CDR3 length is 14 residues. V lost 5 bases to trimming and J lost 1 base, with 12 bases between them. In DNA form, the CDR3 reads TGTGCCAGCAGTCCACGCCGACAGTCCTACGAGCAGTACTTC. This encodes CASSPRRQSYEQYF.

The CDR3 reads CASSYLPGQGGYF. As DNA, the CDR3 is TGTGCCAGCAGTTACTTACCGGGACAGGGGGGATACTTC. V gene TRBV6-5 combines with J gene TRBJ2-7; 11 nucleotides agree with TRBD1. V shed 1 base, J shed 13 bases, and the junction held 6 bases outside the gene matches. Germline assignment: CDR1 MNHEY and CDR2 SVGAGI. The CDR3 is 13 amino acids.

This rearrangement joins TRBV28 to TRBJ2-5; D may be TRBD1 (6 bases). The CDR3 spans 15 residues. Germline lookup yields CDR1 MDHEN and CDR2 SYDVKM. V gave up 7 bases and J gave up 5 bases, with 20 bases separating them. This CDR3 reads CASNPGAAIVETQYF. The CDR3 DNA reads TGTGCCAGCAATCCAGGGGCCGCAATTGTGGAGACCCAGTACTTC.

The gene calls are TRBV6-1 and TRBJ1-2; TRBD1 agrees at 12 bases. V lost 6 bases, J lost 5 bases, and 10 bases stayed unmatched. There are 16 residues in the CDR3. CDR1 and CDR2 from the germline V gene are MNHNS and SASEGT. CDR3 amino acids: CASRGTGGDVRYGYTF. The CDR3 DNA reads as TGTGCCAGCAGAGGGACAGGGGGCGATGTTCGGTATGGCTACACCTTC.

This sequence joins TRBV7-9 and TRBJ2-1; no definite D call. V gave up 6 bases and J gave up 2 bases, with 8 bases separating them. CDR3 length: 13 residues. The germline gives CDR1 SEHNR, CDR2 FQNEAQ (reference sequence). CDR3 in DNA: TGTGCCAGCAGTCGAACCCCCTACAATGAGCAGTTCTTC. Translation: CASSRTPYNEQFF.